This T cell receptor (beta chain) is from a study of CD8+CD57+ T cells in acquired aplastic anemia. On the study more broadly: Recorded DNA amounts for sorted CD4+ and CD8+ cells had an average of approximately 3 ug.

This clonotype came up a few times. Patients included in sequencing had previously demonstrated CD8+CD57+ cell expansion by flow cytometry. No therapy was given to patients before blood sampling. Per germline, CDR1 MNHEY and CDR2 SMNVEV (reference sequence). The CDR3 contains 12 residues. Trimming took 5 bases from V and 7 from J, leaving 11 bases between them. CDR3 and TCR beta VDJ profiling relied on a genomic DNA template. TCRdb used MiXCR to reprocess the reads, holding one entry per CDR3 protein. The table shows fewer than 250,000 distinct CDR3 sequences, with around 43% occurring only once. The chain carries TRBV27 and TRBJ1-2; the D gene is possibly TRBD1 (5 bases). Material: sorted CD4+, CD8+, or CD8+CD57+ T cells (not recorded which) from PBMCs. This sequence originates from a human donor with aplastic anemia. The CDR3 is CASSPGGGGYTF. The DNA for the CDR3 is TGTGCCAGCAGTCCGGGGGGAGGTGGCTACACCTTC.